The 10 T cell receptor beta chains below were found in one sample sequenced in a study of shared clonotypes between healthy human individuals. TCRdb's copy holds only in-frame clones and misses some; the assay was immunoSEQ multiplex PCR. This sample has roughly 720,000 clones, with about 90% found just once. The sample consisted of memory CD8+ T cells from PBMCs. Subset specified: CD45RO+ cells pooled with CCR7-negative TemRA cells. The receptors originated from a man aged 18 to 29 in good health. Some clones in this sample may be carry-over from other donors' samples.

The gene calls are TRBV15 and TRBJ1-1; 7 positions agree with TRBD1. The germline V gene has CDR1 LNHNV and CDR2 YYDKDF (reference sequence). The CDR3 extends over 16 amino acids. Unmatched junction bases numbered 11, after V lost 3 bases and J lost 4 bases. CDR3 bases: TGTGCCACCAGCAGCGGAACCGGGACAGCGTTCACTGAAGCTTTCTTT. It specifies CATSSGTGTAFTEAFF.

V and J are TRBV4-2 and TRBJ2-7; 16 bases match TRBD2. CDR3 length: 19 residues. V dropped 3 bases and J dropped 2; count of bases not matched to a gene: 10. Germline lookup yields CDR1 LGHNA and CDR2 YNFKEQ. CDR3 region: CASSQKGLAGGPFPYEQYF. CDR3 nucleotide sequence: TGTGCCAGCAGCCAGAAGGGACTAGCGGGAGGGCCATTCCCCTACGAGCAGTACTTC.

As for this clone: Only one base separates this from a far larger clonotype, so it likely reflects a read error. CDR3 residues: CATSRESSGANVLTF. The CDR3 DNA sequence: TGTGCCACCAGCAGAGAGAGCTCTGGGGCCAACGTCCTGACTTTC. The V call is TRBV15, the J call TRBJ2-6; D is uncertain. The germline V gene has CDR1 LNHNV and CDR2 YYDKDF (reference sequence). V was cut by 0 bases and J by 0 bases, with 3 bases left in between. The CDR3 has 15 residues.

This clone was recorded once. V gene TRBV7-9 combines with J gene TRBJ2-7, with TRBD2 identical over 7 bases. The CDR3 length is 14 residues. Trimming took 5 bases from V and 6 from J; bases not matched to a gene: 10. CDR1 is SEHNR, CDR2 FQNEAQ, per germline (reference sequence). The CDR3 spells CASSQGLSWGEQYF. The CDR3 region has the DNA TGTGCCAGCAGCCAGGGACTATCCTGGGGCGAGCAGTACTTC. Looking up the rest from reference TRBV7-9 and TRBJ2-7 gives the full variable domain: DTGVSQNPRHKITKRGQNVTFRCDPISEHNRLYWYRQTLGQGPEFLTYFQNEAQLEKSRLLSDRFSAERPKGSFSTLEIQRTEQGDSAMYLCASSQGLSWGEQYFGPGTRLTVT.

V is TRBV19 and J is TRBJ2-1; TRBD1 might be the D (6 bases). CDR3 length: 12 amino acids. Germline values: CDR1 LNHDA, CDR2 SQIVND (reference sequence). Trimming pared 3 bases from V and 14 bases from J, leaving 14 bases between. Here the CDR3 DNA reads TGTGCCAGTAGTATTCGACAGGACTTCAAGTTCTTC. As protein: CASSIRQDFKFF.

As for this clone: Other DNA sequences within the sample encode an identical CDR3. The V call is TRBV27, the J call TRBJ2-5; D ambiguous. Germline loops: CDR1 MNHEY, CDR2 SMNVEV (reference sequence). V lost 3 bases and J lost 5, with 4 bases in between. This CDR3 contains 11 residues. In DNA, the CDR3 is TGTGCCAGCAGTTTGGGCGAGACCCAGTACTTC. The encoded protein is CASSLGETQYF.

CDR3 in amino acids: CASSHLDENEKLFF. CDR3 DNA sequence: TGTGCCAGCAGCCATCTAGACGAAAACGAAAAACTGTTTTTT. V and J are TRBV5-5 and TRBJ1-4; D gene unclear. V was trimmed by 4 bases and J by 8 bases, leaving 15 bases between them. Germline V gene sequence: CDR1 SGHKS, CDR2 YYEKEE (reference sequence). The CDR3 totals 14 residues.

The CDR3 DNA reads TGTGCCAGCAGCCCGGCACCGGGACGGACGTACAATGAGCAGTTCTTC. This gives the protein CASSPAPGRTYNEQFF. V usage is TRBV7-9 and J usage is TRBJ2-1; D possibly matches TRBD1 or TRBD2 (5 bases each). V gave up 5 bases and J gave up 4 bases, with 18 bases separating them. The CDR3 is 16 amino acids. Germline lookup yields CDR1 SEHNR and CDR2 FQNEAQ (reference sequence).

This clone appeared a few times. V usage is TRBV19 and J usage is TRBJ1-1, with D maybe TRBD1 (5 bases). In germline, CDR1 is LNHDA, CDR2 SQIVND (reference sequence). The CDR3 has 10 residues. Trimming stripped 11 bases from V and 5 bases from J, with 9 bases between. The CDR3, as DNA: TGTGCCGGGGGGGAAACTGAAGCTTTCTTT. Protein product: CAGGETEAFF.

The V call is TRBV5-1, the J call TRBJ2-1, with 12 nucleotides matching TRBD2. J gave up 3 bases and V 6 bases, and 7 bases lay outside the gene matches. This CDR3 is 16 amino acids long. The germline gives CDR1 SGHRS, CDR2 YFSETQ. CDR3 in DNA: TGCGCCAGCACCCAAGGACTAGCGGGATACTACAATGAGCAGTTCTTC. Residues: CASTQGLAGYYNEQFF. Full variable domain (missing parts from reference TRBV5-1 and TRBJ2-1): KAGVTQTPRYLIKTRGQQVTLSCSPISGHRSVSWYQQTPGQGLQFLFEYFSETQRNKGNFPGRFSGRQFSNSRSEMNVSTLELGDSALYLCASTQGLAGYYNEQFFGPGTRLTVL.